The 5 T cell receptor beta chains listed next were all sequenced from one sample in a study of blood T cell repertoires in COVID-19. Profiled with immunoSEQ multiplex PCR; TCRdb holds only in-frame clones, not every one. This sample yields approximately 280,000 clones, of which about 93% are seen a single time; more than 6% belongs to the top ten. Source material: peripheral blood. The source of these receptors is a woman in her thirties with COVID-19, enrolled during active disease.

The rearrangement links TRBV27 to TRBJ2-7; D unclear. This CDR3 comprises 14 residues. Trimming cost V 1 base and J 1 base, with 8 bases left between them. Looked up from germline, CDR1 is MNHEY and CDR2 is SMNVEV (reference sequence). The CDR3 protein is CASSLFGESYEQYF. The CDR3, as DNA: TGTGCCAGCAGTTTATTCGGAGAATCCTACGAGCAGTACTTC.

The chain joins TRBV7-9 to TRBJ2-7; D is ambiguous. The ends were cut back, 3 bases at V and 1 base at J, with 7 bases in the middle. This CDR3 comprises 13 residues. Germline V gene sequence: CDR1 SEHNR, CDR2 FQNEAQ (reference sequence). The CDR3 coding sequence is TGTGCCAGCAGCTTCGGGTCGTCCTACGAGCAGTACTTC. Encoded protein: CASSFGSSYEQYF.

V is TRBV5-5 and J is TRBJ2-2; no definite D call. The CDR3 has 14 residues. In germline, CDR1 is SGHKS, CDR2 YYEKEE (reference sequence). V lost 0 bases to trimming and J lost 2 bases, with 5 bases between them. CDR3 amino acids: CASSLVLNTGELFF. For the CDR3, the DNA is TGTGCCAGCAGCTTGGTTCTTAACACCGGGGAGCTGTTTTTT.

CDR3: CASRRPGAGEKLFF. In DNA, the CDR3 is TGCGCCAGCAGACGGCCCGGCGCAGGTGAAAAACTGTTTTTT. The chain is built from TRBV4-1 and TRBJ1-4; D gene unclear. CDR1 is MGHRA, CDR2 YSYEKL, per germline. V dropped 6 bases and J dropped 7 bases, with 15 bases sitting between them. CDR3 length: 14 amino acids.

The chain joins TRBV3-1 (or the pseudogene TRBV3-2) to TRBJ2-1, with 11 bases that match TRBD2. This CDR3 spans 19 amino acids. Trimming removed 2 bases from V and 4 bases from J; junction bases left unmatched: 13. Germline CDR1 LGHDT, CDR2 YNNKEL (reference sequence). CDR3 nucleotides: TGTGCCAGCAGCCAAATCGCAGCTACTAGCGGGAGATCGTACAATGAGCAGTTCTTC. Its translation is CASSQIAATSGRSYNEQFF.